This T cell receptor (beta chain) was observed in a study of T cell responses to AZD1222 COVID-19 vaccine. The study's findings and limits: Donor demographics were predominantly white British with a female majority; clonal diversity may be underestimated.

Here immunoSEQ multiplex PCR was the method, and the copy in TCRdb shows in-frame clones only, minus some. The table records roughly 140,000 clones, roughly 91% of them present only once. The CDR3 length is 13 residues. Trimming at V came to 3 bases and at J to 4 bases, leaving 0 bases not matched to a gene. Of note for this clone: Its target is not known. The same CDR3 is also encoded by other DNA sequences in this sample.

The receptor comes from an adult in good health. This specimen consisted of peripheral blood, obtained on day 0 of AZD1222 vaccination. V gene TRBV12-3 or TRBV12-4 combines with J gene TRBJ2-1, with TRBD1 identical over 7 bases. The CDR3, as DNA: TGTGCCAGCAGTTTGACAGGGTACAATGAGCAGTTCTTC. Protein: CASSLTGYNEQFF.